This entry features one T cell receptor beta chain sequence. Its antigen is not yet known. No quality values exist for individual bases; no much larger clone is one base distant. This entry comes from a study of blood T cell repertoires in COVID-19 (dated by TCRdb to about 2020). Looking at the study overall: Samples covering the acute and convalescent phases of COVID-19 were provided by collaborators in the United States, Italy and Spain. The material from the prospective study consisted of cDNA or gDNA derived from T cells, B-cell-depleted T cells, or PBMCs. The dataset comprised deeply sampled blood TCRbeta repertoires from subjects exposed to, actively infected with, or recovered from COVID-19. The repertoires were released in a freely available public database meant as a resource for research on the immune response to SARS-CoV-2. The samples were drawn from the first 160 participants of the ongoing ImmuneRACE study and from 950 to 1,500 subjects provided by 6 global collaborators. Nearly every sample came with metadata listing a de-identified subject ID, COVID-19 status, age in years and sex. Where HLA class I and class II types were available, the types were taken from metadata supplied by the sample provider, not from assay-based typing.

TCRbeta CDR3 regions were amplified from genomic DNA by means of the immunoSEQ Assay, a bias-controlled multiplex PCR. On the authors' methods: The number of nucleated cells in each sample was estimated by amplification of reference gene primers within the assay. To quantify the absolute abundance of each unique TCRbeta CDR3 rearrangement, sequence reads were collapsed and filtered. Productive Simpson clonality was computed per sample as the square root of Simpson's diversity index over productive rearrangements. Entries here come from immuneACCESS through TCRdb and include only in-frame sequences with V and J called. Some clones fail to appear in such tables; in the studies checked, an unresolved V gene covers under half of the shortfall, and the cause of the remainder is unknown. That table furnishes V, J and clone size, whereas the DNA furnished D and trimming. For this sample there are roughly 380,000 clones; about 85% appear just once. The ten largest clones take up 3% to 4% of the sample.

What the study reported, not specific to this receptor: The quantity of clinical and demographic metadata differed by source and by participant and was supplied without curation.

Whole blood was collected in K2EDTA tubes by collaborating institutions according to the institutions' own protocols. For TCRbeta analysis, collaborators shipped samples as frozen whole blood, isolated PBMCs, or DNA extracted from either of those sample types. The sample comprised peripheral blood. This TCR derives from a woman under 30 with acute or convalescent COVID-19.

The nucleotides read TGTGCCAGCAGCGGATGGACAGAGAACACAGATACGCAGTATTTT. Its translation is CASSGWTENTDTQYF. The chain joins TRBV14 to TRBJ2-3; 6 matching bases give a weak D call of TRBD1. CDR1 SGHDN and CDR2 FVKESK are derived from the germline V gene. At the junction V is shortened by 5 bases and J by 2 bases, with 14 bases in between. Its CDR3 holds 15 amino acids, cysteine through phenylalanine. Solely the CDR3 DNA is kept, with 45 bases framed from the first base.